These 15 T cell receptor beta chains came from one sample sequenced in a study of cytomegalovirus exposure and HLA in healthy donors (dated by TCRdb to about 2017). Receptor amplification or capture employed the immunoSEQ multiplex PCR assay. The multiplex PCR relied on a mix of 60 forward primers for TCR Vbeta segments and 13 reverse primers for TCR Jbeta segments. TCRdb mirrors the immuneACCESS table, restricted to in-frame sequences. Some clones are absent from its copies; in checked studies, under half trace to an unresolved V gene, and the reason for the others is unknown. The sample profile shows about 76,000 clones; roughly 70% of them were found once. The ten largest make up approximately 5% of the sample. The specimen sequenced was PBMCs. The receptors come from a man aged 55-75 years in good health and CMV-seropositive.

The rearrangement links TRBV30 to TRBJ1-5; weak D call: TRBD1 (5 bases). The length of the CDR3 is 13 residues. Germline CDR1 is GTSNPN and CDR2 is SVGIG (reference sequence). Trimming took 3 bases from V and 6 from J, leaving 12 bases between them. CDR3 in DNA: TGTGCCTGGAGCGGGGGACCGGGTCAGCCCCAGCATTTT. Its translation is CAWSGGPGQPQHF.

The J gene is TRBJ2-5, the V gene TRBV7-6; no clear D. V dropped 2 bases and J dropped 3 bases, with 4 bases sitting between them. Germline V gene data show CDR1 as SGHVS and CDR2 as FNYEAQ. The CDR3 spans 12 residues. This chain's CDR3 is CASSLFEETQYF. The CDR3 DNA reads as TGTGCCAGCAGCTTATTCGAAGAGACCCAGTACTTC.

Here the CDR3 reads CASSPWTAISYEQYF. In nucleotides, the CDR3 is TGTGCCAGCAGCCCTTGGACAGCTATTTCCTACGAGCAGTACTTC. The chain is built from TRBV7-9 and TRBJ2-7, with D possibly matching TRBD1 (6 bases). V lost 5 bases to trimming and J lost 1 base, with 15 bases between them. Per germline, CDR1 SEHNR and CDR2 FQNEAQ (reference sequence). This CDR3 has 15 amino acids.

The chain has TRBV2 and TRBJ1-4, with 8 bases matching TRBD1. The germline CDR1 and CDR2 sequences are SNHLY and FYNNEI. This CDR3 contains 17 residues. V lost 6 bases to trimming and J lost 3 bases; unmatched junction nucleotides: 12. The CDR3 spells CASSDTGGVTANEKLFF. CDR3 bases: TGTGCCAGCAGCGATACAGGGGGAGTTACGGCTAATGAAAAACTGTTTTTT.

This rearrangement joins TRBV9 to TRBJ1-6; 7 nucleotides line up with TRBD1. CDR3 size: 16 residues. The trim removed 3 bases at V and 10 bases at J, leaving 13 bases unmatched. Germline-derived CDR1 and CDR2 are SGDLS and YYNGEE. The CDR3 loop is CASSASGQSVLSPLHF. The CDR3 nucleotides are TGTGCCAGCAGCGCATCGGGACAGTCGGTGCTCTCACCCCTCCACTTT.

The rearrangement links TRBV28 to TRBJ1-5; D gene uncertain. The V end was cut by 6 bases, the J end by 7 bases, with 10 bases between. The CDR3 has 12 residues. The germline gives CDR1 MDHEN, CDR2 SYDVKM. The CDR3 region is CASSPPGQPQHF. Here the CDR3 DNA reads TGTGCCAGCAGCCCCCCGGGACAGCCCCAGCATTTT.

The chain carries TRBV11-2 and TRBJ2-5; TRBD1 agrees at 10 bases. With 4 bases clipped from V and 7 bases from J, the junction kept 12 bases outside the gene matches. Germline loops: CDR1 SGHAT, CDR2 FQNNGV. The CDR3 is 16 residues long. CDR3 loop: CASSSIRTGGPGTQYF. For the CDR3, the DNA is TGTGCCAGCAGCTCCATCCGGACAGGGGGTCCGGGGACCCAGTACTTC.

This clone was recorded a few times. V and J are TRBV6-4 and TRBJ2-7, with 7 bases matching TRBD2. The CDR3 is 15 amino acids. V gave up 3 bases and J gave up 5 bases; unmatched junction bases: 10. Germline assignment: CDR1 MRHNA and CDR2 SNTAGT. The CDR3 loop reads CASSEAWGGANEQYF. In nucleotides, the CDR3 is TGTGCCAGCAGTGAGGCGTGGGGAGGGGCGAACGAGCAGTACTTC.

The chain is built from TRBV6-1 and TRBJ1-2; TRBD1 matches 7 bases. Germline CDR1 and CDR2: MNHNS and SASEGT. The CDR3 is 15 amino acids. Germline trimming cut 7 bases from V and 5 bases from J; bases unmatched to any gene: 13. This CDR3 reads CASNRTPGQMYGYTF. The CDR3 DNA is TGTGCCAGCAACCGAACCCCGGGACAGATGTATGGCTACACCTTC.

This chain connects TRBV7-2 to TRBJ2-7; 8 positions agree with TRBD1. Germline CDR1 SGHTA, CDR2 FQGNSA. The ends lost 5 bases at V and 3 bases at J; junction bases unmatched: 9. CDR3 size: 15 residues. The DNA of the CDR3 is TGTGCCAGCAGCCCTACCCTGGACAGGGTCTACGAGCAGTACTTC. It yields the protein CASSPTLDRVYEQYF.

The chain is built from TRBV19 and TRBJ1-5, with D uncertain. The germline gives CDR1 LNHDA, CDR2 SQIVND (reference sequence). The CDR3 has 15 amino acids. V lost 3 bases, J lost 0 bases, and 9 bases lay in between. The CDR3 DNA is TGTGCCAGTAGTATTGGCAGGTATAGCAATCAGCCCCAGCATTTT. The encoded protein is CASSIGRYSNQPQHF.

The rearrangement joins TRBV20-1 to TRBJ1-2; D gene ambiguous. CDR1 and CDR2 from the germline V gene are DFQATT and SNEGSKA (reference sequence). V lost 3 bases, J lost 7 bases, and 9 bases lay in between. The CDR3 runs to 11 residues. The CDR3 DNA is TGCAGTGCTAGTGAGGGCCGTGGCTACACCTTC. The encoded protein is CSASEGRGYTF.

The chain links TRBV28 to TRBJ1-1, with unresolved D. CDR3 length: 15 amino acids. CDR1 and CDR2 (germline): MDHEN, SYDVKM. V shed 6 bases and J shed 0 bases, with 14 bases lying between them. The CDR3, as DNA: TGTGCCAGCAGCCCAGACACATCGATGAACACTGAAGCTTTCTTT. Protein sequence: CASSPDTSMNTEAFF. The full variable domain, completed using reference TRBV28 and TRBJ1-1, is DVKVTQSSRYLVKRTGEKVFLECVQDMDHENMFWYRQDPGLGLRLIYFSYDVKMKEKGDIPEGYSVSREKKERFSLILESASTNQTSMYLCASSPDTSMNTEAFFGQGTRLTVV.

This clone has a handful of counts. Different DNA sequences within this sample yield the same CDR3. The J gene is TRBJ2-2, the V gene TRBV9; D call uncertain. Germline values: CDR1 SGDLS, CDR2 YYNGEE. CDR3 length: 12 residues. V was pared by 3 bases and J by 3 bases, with 3 bases between. CDR3 in amino acids: CASSAYTGELFF. As DNA, the CDR3 is TGTGCCAGCAGCGCCTACACCGGGGAGCTGTTTTTT.

The gene calls are TRBV27 and TRBJ2-7; D is undetermined. The CDR3 has 14 residues. Looked up from germline, CDR1 is MNHEY and CDR2 is SMNVEV (reference sequence). Trimming took 5 bases from V and 6 from J, leaving 17 bases between them. Here the CDR3 DNA reads TGTGCCAGCAGTCCCACGTTCGGTCACTCCGAGCAGTACTTC. Translation gives CASSPTFGHSEQYF.